Presented here are 22 T cell receptor beta chains from one specimen sequenced in a study of post-analysis software for immune sequencing data. The antigens of these receptors remain unknown. The study's findings and limits: Controls had lower frequencies than patients of roughly five TRBV segments, which included TRBV5-6, TRBV5-1 and TRBV20-1.

The TCR beta cDNA libraries carried unique molecular identifiers. TCRdb itself ran the PCR reads through MiXCR, one entry per CDR3 protein. The sample lists 400,000 to 500,000 distinct CDR3 sequences, roughly 40% seen once, with approximately 7.7% in the top ten. The sample taken for sequencing was blood. Receptor source: a girl aged 2 to 10 with multiple sclerosis.

This sequence joins TRBV3-1 and TRBJ1-5; D possibly corresponds to TRBD1 (5 bases). Germline V lookup: CDR1 LGHDT, CDR2 YNNKEL (reference sequence). Trimming left V 3 bases short and J 5 bases short, with 11 bases between. This CDR3 spans 14 amino acids. The CDR3 sequence: CASSQGVGYQPQHF. CDR3 nucleotide sequence: TGTGCCAGCAGCCAGGGGGTCGGATATCAGCCCCAGCATTTT.

The rearrangement links TRBV9 to TRBJ2-5; 9 bases match TRBD2. The assigned J gene may be wrong: the sequence end matches TRBJ2-7 better. CDR1 and CDR2 from the germline V gene are SGDLS and YYNGEE. The CDR3 loop spans 14 amino acids. CDR3 DNA: TGTGCCAGCAGTTTAAGCGGGGGGCCAAGCGAGCAGTACTTC. Amino acid sequence: CASSLSGGPSEQYF.

This clonotype was recorded a few times. A much larger clone is a single base away; this may be a read error. The J gene is TRBJ2-5, the V gene TRBV6-5, with 9 bases matching TRBD2. The V gene's germline CDR1 is MNHEY and CDR2 SVGAGI. The V segment lost 8 bases and the J segment 12 bases; nucleotides outside the gene matches: 16. The CDR3 loop spans 14 amino acids. The CDR3 nucleotides read TGTGCCAGCGGGCTCGCGGGGGGGACCGTCAGGAAGTACTTC. Protein: CASGLAGGTVRKYF.

As regards this clonotype: An end of the junction does not agree with germline; a read error may underlie this. The chain employs TRBV20-1 and TRBJ1-2, with a possible D match to TRBD1 (5 bases). The germline V gene encodes CDR1 DFQATT and CDR2 SNEGSKA (reference sequence). There are 14 residues in the CDR3. The CDR3 loop reads CSAGTPGHRIGYTF. CDR3 sequence (DNA): TGTAGTGCTGGGACCCCGGGCCACCGTATCGGCTACACCTTC.

The table lists this clonotype with a few counts. V and J are TRBV7-8 and TRBJ2-1, with 8 nucleotides matching TRBD2. CDR1 and CDR2 (germline): SGHVS, FQNEAQ. The CDR3 sequence is 13 residues long. Unmatched junction bases numbered 2, after V lost 3 bases and J lost 7 bases. The CDR3, as DNA: TGTGCCAGCAGCTTGGGACTAGAGAATGAGCAGTTCTTC. Translated, it gives CASSLGLENEQFF.

About this clonotype itself: A much larger clone differs by one base, so this may be a read error. The chain recombines TRBV29-1 with TRBJ2-7; 9 bases align to TRBD2. The length of the CDR3 is 14 residues. CDR1 and CDR2 from the germline V gene are SQVTM and ANQGSEA. The V segment lost 4 bases and the J segment 5 bases; nucleotides outside the gene matches: 9. Here the CDR3 DNA reads TGCAGCGTTGGGGTTAGCGGGAGCGTCGACGAGCAGTACTTC. This gives the protein CSVGVSGSVDEQYF.

The chain links TRBV4-3 to TRBJ2-5; D is possibly TRBD1 (5 bases). This CDR3 region has 15 residues. V lost 3 bases and J 4 bases, leaving 15 bases between the germline ends. Germline V gives CDR1 LGHNA, CDR2 YSLEER. CDR3 sequence (DNA): TGCGCCAGCAGCCATGGACACTCCGTAGGAGAGACCCAGTACTTC. It translates to CASSHGHSVGETQYF.

The chain carries TRBV4-1 and TRBJ2-5, with 10 positions matching TRBD2. The CDR3 runs 16 residues. J was trimmed by 11 bases and V by 0 bases; bases with no gene match: 12. CDR1 MGHRA and CDR2 YSYEKL come from the germline V gene. The CDR3 sequence: CASSQDYSGGAHEQYF. The CDR3 nucleotides are TGCGCCAGCAGCCAAGATTACAGCGGGGGGGCCCATGAGCAGTACTTC.

This chain uses TRBV4-2 with TRBJ1-2; TRBD1 might be the D (5 bases). This CDR3 has 14 residues. Germline V gene data show CDR1 as LGHNA and CDR2 as YNFKEQ. Trimming stripped 3 bases from V and 7 bases from J, with 15 bases between. CDR3 sequence reads: CASSQDNGDLGYTF. CDR3 coding DNA: TGTGCCAGCAGCCAGGATAACGGGGACCTTGGCTACACCTTC.

This clonotype appeared a few times. V usage is TRBV6-2 or TRBV6-3 and J usage is TRBJ2-4; D is perhaps TRBD2 (6 bases). V was pared by 1 base and J by 12 bases, with 13 bases between. There are 13 residues in the CDR3. Per germline, CDR1 MNHEY and CDR2 SVGEGT. The CDR3 DNA follows: TGTGCCAGCAGTTACTTCGGCCCGGAGGGTCAGTACTTC. It translates to CASSYFGPEGQYF.

The sample holds a few counts of this clonotype. V gene TRBV9 combines with J gene TRBJ2-1; D may be TRBD1 (5 bases). Germline CDR1 reads SGDLS; CDR2 reads YYNGEE. Between the trimmed V and J ends, which lost 1 base and 10 bases, there was a span of 15 bases. The CDR3 extends over 14 amino acids. The CDR3 region is CASSVTSGSGEQFF. CDR3 DNA: TGTGCCAGCAGCGTAACATCCGGGTCAGGGGAGCAGTTCTTC.

The chain joins TRBV5-1 to TRBJ2-1, with 11 bases aligning to TRBD2. J gave up 3 bases and V 4 bases, and 18 bases lay outside the gene matches. The CDR3 runs 20 residues. The V gene's germline CDR1 is SGHRS and CDR2 YFSETQ. CDR3 nucleotide sequence: TGCGCCAGCAGCCGGATCGGTAGCGGGAGGGTTCAAGGAAACTACAATGAGCAGTTCTTC. As protein: CASSRIGSGRVQGNYNEQFF.

The gene calls are TRBV15 and TRBJ2-1; D is ambiguous. The J call could be wrong; TRBJ2-7 is a better fit for the DNA end. The CDR3 consists of 14 residues. CDR1 and CDR2 from the germline V gene are LNHNV and YYDKDF (reference sequence). The CDR3 nucleotides are TGTGCCACCAGCAGAGATCCCAATCTTAACGAGCAGTACTTC. Residues: CATSRDPNLNEQYF.

The J gene is TRBJ1-4, the V gene TRBV7-8; D may be TRBD1 (5 bases). Germline values: CDR1 SGHVS, CDR2 FQNEAQ. V lost 4 bases, J lost 7 bases, and 16 bases lay in between. The length of the CDR3 is 15 residues. The CDR3 protein is CASSSRQRGGEKLFF. In DNA form, the CDR3 reads TGTGCCAGCAGCTCCCGACAGCGGGGAGGTGAAAAACTGTTTTTT.

In regard to this clonotype: At one boundary the junction diverges from the germline segment, which might be a read error. The chain links TRBV10-3 to TRBJ1-4, with D maybe TRBD1 (5 bases). This CDR3 is built from 17 residues. The germline V gene encodes CDR1 ENHRY and CDR2 SYGVKD. The CDR3 DNA is TGTGCCATCAGAGACTCAGGGTCTACCGGGCCAAATGGAAAACTGTTTTTT. Translation gives CAIRDSGSTGPNGKLFF.

This clonotype was counted between two and nine times. V gene TRBV12-3 or TRBV12-4 combines with J gene TRBJ1-1; D is possibly TRBD1 (5 bases). This CDR3 comprises 14 residues. The ends were cut back, 6 bases at V and 2 bases at J, with 13 bases in the middle. The CDR3 loop is CASRPGRVNTEAFF. CDR3 bases: TGTGCCAGCAGGCCGGGACGTGTAAACACTGAAGCTTTCTTT.

This chain links TRBV20-1 with TRBJ2-7; D unclear. Looked up from germline, CDR1 is DFQATT and CDR2 is SNEGSKA (reference sequence). The CDR3 is made up of 11 amino acids. Trimming removed 3 bases from V and 2 bases from J, with 5 bases in between. DNA for the CDR3: TGCAGTGCTAGGGAGACCTACGAGCAGTACTTC. Amino acid sequence: CSARETYEQYF.

The chain couples TRBV7-6 to TRBJ1-2, with 8 bases that match TRBD1. The CDR3 covers 16 residues. J lost 5 bases, V lost 4 bases, and 12 bases had no gene match. Per germline, CDR1 SGHVS and CDR2 FNYEAQ. The CDR3 here is CASSSRQGSFLYGYTF. The CDR3, as DNA: TGTGCCAGCAGCTCCCGACAGGGGAGCTTTTTGTATGGCTACACCTTC. The full variable domain, in which reference TRBV7-6 and TRBJ1-2 provide the parts outside the CDR3, is GAGVSQSPRYKVTKRGQDVALRCDPISGHVSLYWYRQALGQGPEFLTYFNYEAQQDKSGLPNDRFSAERPEGSISTLTIQRTEQRDSAMYRCASSSRQGSFLYGYTFGSGTRLTVV.

V gene TRBV20-1 combines with J gene TRBJ2-5, with D uncertain. This CDR3 spans 12 amino acids. V gave up 7 bases and J gave up 5 bases, with 14 bases separating them. Germline V lookup: CDR1 DFQATT, CDR2 SNEGSKA (reference sequence). CDR3 residues: CSVQGRWETQYF. In nucleotides, the CDR3 is TGCAGTGTTCAAGGCAGGTGGGAGACCCAGTACTTC.

This clonotype was found a few times. The chain joins TRBV27 to TRBJ1-2; 7 bases are shared with TRBD1. Germline CDR1 and CDR2: MNHEY and SMNVEV (reference sequence). This CDR3 comprises 14 residues. The J segment lost 5 bases and the V segment lost 1 base, leaving 4 bases of the junction unmatched. CDR3 in amino acids: CASSLWGRGYGYTF. Here the CDR3 DNA reads TGTGCCAGCAGTTTATGGGGCAGGGGGTATGGCTACACCTTC.

The chain is built from TRBV5-1 and TRBJ2-3, with a possible D match to TRBD2 (6 bases). The CDR3 extends over 14 amino acids. Trimming took off 4 bases at V and 6 bases at J, with 15 bases between the two ends. Germline values: CDR1 SGHRS, CDR2 YFSETQ. The CDR3 sequence is CASSPRDSHDTQYF. In nucleotides, the CDR3 is TGCGCCAGCAGCCCACGGGACTCTCACGATACGCAGTATTTT.

The V and J genes are TRBV9 and TRBJ2-7; TRBD2 agrees at 10 bases. J was trimmed by 3 bases and V by 2 bases; bases with no gene match: 5. CDR3 length: 15 residues. Germline V gives CDR1 SGDLS, CDR2 YYNGEE. The CDR3 reads CASSVGLAENYEQYF. The CDR3 DNA is TGTGCCAGCAGCGTCGGACTAGCGGAGAACTACGAGCAGTACTTC.